This is a list of T cell receptor beta chains from one sample in a study of neoadjuvant anti-PD-1 for oral cavity cancer. The table came from immunoSEQ multiplex PCR; TCRdb's copy has only in-frame clones and leaves some out. This table holds about 14,000 clones, more than 75% found once. This material consisted of PBMCs, taken after nivolumab (anti-PD-1) treatment. These receptors were obtained from a person between 40 and 80 years old with oral cavity squamous cell carcinoma. Both conserved end residues are part of each CDR3. A D gene is named only where the DNA matches it firmly. Size values are once, few and many counts, or a class for expanded clones, and some rows have none.

TRBJ2-7	NA	TRBV7-8	NA	CASSFDDRYEQYF	TGTGCCAGCAGCTTTGACGACCGCTACGAGCAGTACTTC
TRBJ1-1	NA	TRBV29-1	NA	CSVGRSNTEAFF	TGCAGCGTCGGACGGTCGAACACTGAAGCTTTCTTT
TRBJ2-7	NA	TRBV19	once	CASSTAGPKGSYEQYF	TGTGCCAGTAGTACCGCGGGACCGAAAGGGTCCTACGAGCAGTACTTC
TRBJ1-1	TRBD1	TRBV2	NA	CASKWTGGLNTEAFF	TGTGCCAGCAAATGGACAGGGGGATTGAACACTGAAGCTTTCTTT
TRBJ1-1	NA	TRBV10-1	once	CATSRSRQMLNTEAFF	TGCGCCACCTCCAGGTCCAGGCAAATGCTGAACACTGAAGCTTTCTTT
TRBJ2-7	TRBD2	TRBV4-2	NA	CASSQDSASGYYEQYF	TGTGCCAGCAGCCAAGATAGTGCTAGCGGTTACTACGAGCAGTACTTC
TRBJ2-5	TRBD2	TRBV7-9	NA	CASSRTSGRQETQYF	TGTGCCAGCAGCCGGACTAGCGGGCGACAAGAGACCCAGTACTTC
TRBJ2-7	TRBD1	TRBV7-2	NA	CASSLTGTGMYEQYF	TGTGCCAGCAGCCTTACCGGGACAGGGATGTACGAGCAGTACTTC
TRBJ1-3	NA	TRBV2	NA	CASSGTSGNTIYF	TGTGCCAGCAGTGGGACCTCGGGAAACACCATATATTTT
TRBJ1-1	TRBD1	TRBV10-3	NA	CATKTGVTEAFF	TGTGCCACCAAGACAGGGGTCACTGAAGCTTTCTTT
TRBJ1-1	NA	TRBV5-5	NA	CASSLTGPKNTEAFF	TGTGCCAGCAGCCTAACCGGACCGAAGAACACTGAAGCTTTCTTT
TRBJ1-1	TRBD1	TRBV5-4	few	CASSLDRGLGTEAFF	TGTGCCAGCAGCCTGGACAGGGGGCTAGGTACTGAAGCTTTCTTT
TRBJ1-5	TRBD1	TRBV19	NA	CASSSSRVDRASNQPQHF	TGTGCCAGTAGTTCCTCCCGAGTAGACAGGGCGAGCAATCAGCCCCAGCATTTT
TRBJ1-1	NA	TRBV7-3	NA	CASSPRGAMNTEAFF	TGTGCCAGCAGCCCAAGAGGGGCCATGAACACTGAAGCTTTCTTT
TRBJ1-1	TRBD1	TRBV7-2	NA	CASSQDDRAYTEAFF	TGTGCCAGCAGCCAAGACGACAGGGCCTACACTGAAGCTTTCTTT
TRBJ1-1	NA	TRBV6-5	NA	CASKAWVNTEAFF	TGTGCCAGCAAGGCTTGGGTGAACACTGAAGCTTTCTTT
TRBJ2-2	NA	TRBV19	once	CASSPLGLNTGELFF	TGTGCCAGTAGTCCCCTTGGACTTAACACCGGGGAGCTGTTTTTT
TRBJ1-2	TRBD1	TRBV10-2	few	CASSESTGSLPLYGYTF	TGCGCCAGCAGTGAGTCGACAGGGAGTTTGCCTCTTTATGGCTACACCTTC
TRBJ2-1	NA	TRBV6-1	NA	CASSEIPSSQVQFF	TGTGCCAGCAGTGAAATCCCTAGTAGCCAGGTGCAGTTCTTC
TRBJ2-5	NA	TRBV4-1	NA	CASSQNLLETQYF	TGCGCCAGCAGCCAGAACCTTCTGGAGACCCAGTACTTC
TRBJ2-7	NA	TRBV7-8	NA	CASSYRVGGNYEQYF	TGTGCCAGCAGCTACAGGGTTGGGGGGAACTACGAGCAGTACTTC
TRBJ2-1	TRBD2	TRBV29-1	once	CSVDGLAGQSSYNEQFF	TGCAGCGTTGATGGACTAGCGGGCCAGAGCTCCTACAATGAGCAGTTCTTC
TRBJ2-7	TRBD2	TRBV10-1	NA	CASSDQPGLGSYEQYF	TGCGCCAGCAGTGACCAACCGGGACTAGGATCCTACGAGCAGTACTTC
TRBJ1-4	NA	TRBV19	NA	CASSVTATNEKLFF	TGTGCCAGTAGCGTGACAGCAACTAATGAAAAACTGTTTTTT
TRBJ1-3	NA	TRBV5-1	NA	CASSLLQGGGNTIYF	TGCGCCAGCAGCTTGTTACAGGGTGGTGGAAACACCATATATTTT
TRBJ2-7	TRBD2	TRBV11-2	NA	CASSESSGFSYEQYF	TGTGCCAGCAGCGAATCTAGCGGGTTCTCCTACGAGCAGTACTTC
TRBJ2-5	NA	TRBV30	NA	CAWSVQQETQYF	TGTGCCTGGAGTGTACAGCAAGAGACCCAGTACTTC
TRBJ1-1	NA	TRBV5-1	NA	CASSSQTGNTEAFF	TGCGCCAGCAGCAGCCAGACAGGGAACACTGAAGCTTTCTTT
TRBJ1-2	NA	TRBV27	NA	CASSSNPMGHGGDYGYTF	TGTGCCAGCAGTTCAAACCCTATGGGACACGGAGGAGACTATGGCTACACCTTC
TRBJ2-3	TRBD2	TRBV19	once	CATKTSGSGPDTQYF	TGTGCCACTAAGACTAGCGGGAGCGGCCCAGATACGCAGTATTTT
TRBJ1-1	NA	TRBV28	NA	CASSFSLSGVWWAFF	TGTGCCAGCAGTTTTTCTTTGTCAGGGGTTTGGTGGGCTTTCTTT
TRBJ1-5	NA	TRBV6-5	NA	CASSLNRAQPQHF	TGTGCCAGCAGTTTGAACAGGGCTCAGCCCCAGCATTTT
TRBJ1-3	TRBD1	TRBV7-6	NA	CASSPRQGSSGNTIYF	TGTGCCAGCAGCCCACGACAGGGCAGCTCTGGAAACACCATATATTTT
TRBJ2-7	NA	TRBV28	few	CASSWGSGTYEQYF	TGTGCCAGCAGTTGGGGTTCGGGTACCTACGAGCAGTACTTC
TRBJ2-7	NA	TRBV27	NA	CASSLSASLASYEQYF	TGTGCCAGCAGTTTATCGGCCAGCCTCGCCTCCTACGAGCAGTACTTC
TRBJ2-1	TRBD2	TRBV7-7	NA	CASSLGGWGNEQFF	TGTGCCAGCAGCCTCGGGGGGTGGGGCAATGAGCAGTTCTTC
TRBJ2-7	NA	TRBV6-6	NA	CASNSKQAFVEQYF	TGTGCCAGCAACTCCAAACAGGCGTTTGTCGAGCAGTACTTC
TRBJ1-2	NA	TRBV4-1	NA	CASSQVWLQGLNYGYTF	TGCGCCAGCAGCCAAGTTTGGCTTCAGGGTTTGAACTATGGCTACACCTTC
TRBJ2-5	NA	TRBV5-1	NA	CASSLTQYQETQYF	TGCGCCAGCAGCTTGACACAGTACCAAGAGACCCAGTACTTC
TRBJ2-2	NA	TRBV4-1	NA	CASSQGSFTGELFF	TGCGCCAGCAGCCAAGGGAGCTTTACCGGGGAGCTGTTTTTT
TRBJ2-3	NA	TRBV5-4	NA	CASSSGMADTQYF	TGTGCCAGCAGCTCCGGAATGGCAGATACGCAGTATTTT
TRBJ2-2	TRBD2	TRBV4-2	NA	CASSQDRGLAGVGGELFF	TGTGCCAGCAGCCAAGATCGGGGACTAGCGGGAGTGGGCGGGGAGCTGTTTTTT
TRBJ1-4	NA	TRBV28	NA	CASAGSIVEKLFF	TGTGCCAGCGCTGGGAGCATAGTTGAAAAACTGTTTTTT
TRBJ1-3	NA	TRBV6-9	NA	CASSPDPGRVQKNTIYF	TGTGCCAGCAGTCCCGACCCTGGGAGGGTCCAGAAAAACACCATATATTTT
TRBJ2-7	NA	TRBV30	NA	CAWRQQVGRYEQYF	TGTGCCTGGAGGCAACAGGTAGGAAGGTACGAGCAGTACTTC